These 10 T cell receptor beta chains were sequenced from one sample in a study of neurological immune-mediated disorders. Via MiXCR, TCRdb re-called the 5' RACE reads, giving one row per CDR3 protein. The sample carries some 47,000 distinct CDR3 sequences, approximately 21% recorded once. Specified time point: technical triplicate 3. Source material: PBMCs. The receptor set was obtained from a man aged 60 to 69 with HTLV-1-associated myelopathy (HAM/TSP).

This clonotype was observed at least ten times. CDR3 bases: TGCAGTGCTAGAGGGACAAGCAATGAGCAGTTCTTC. Residues: CSARGTSNEQFF. This sequence joins TRBV20-1 and TRBJ2-1; D may be TRBD1 (5 bases). Deletions cut 1 base from V and 6 bases from J, with 7 bases between. CDR1 and CDR2 from the germline V gene are DFQATT and SNEGSKA (reference sequence). CDR3 size: 12 residues.

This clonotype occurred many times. Written as DNA, the CDR3 is TGTGCCAGCAGCGCCGGGACCTTTAGCACAGATACGCAGTATTTT. Amino acids: CASSAGTFSTDTQYF. The V gene is TRBV9, the J gene TRBJ2-3; D could derive from TRBD1 or TRBD2 (5 bases each). Germline values: CDR1 SGDLS, CDR2 YYNGEE. The CDR3 runs 15 residues. Between the trimmed V and J ends, which lost 3 bases and 0 bases, there was a span of 11 bases.

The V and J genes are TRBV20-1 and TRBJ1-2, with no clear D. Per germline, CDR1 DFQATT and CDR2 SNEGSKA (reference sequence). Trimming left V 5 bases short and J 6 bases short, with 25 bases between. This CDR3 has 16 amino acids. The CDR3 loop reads CSALNTGDGPSDGYTF. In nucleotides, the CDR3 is TGCAGTGCTTTAAATACCGGAGACGGCCCATCGGATGGCTACACCTTC.

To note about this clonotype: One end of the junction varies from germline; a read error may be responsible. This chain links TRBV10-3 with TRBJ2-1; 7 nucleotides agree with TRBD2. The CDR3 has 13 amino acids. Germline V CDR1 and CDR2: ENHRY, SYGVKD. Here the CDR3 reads CTTWTSSSNEQFF. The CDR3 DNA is TGTACGACTTGGACTAGTTCCTCCAATGAGCAGTTCTTC.

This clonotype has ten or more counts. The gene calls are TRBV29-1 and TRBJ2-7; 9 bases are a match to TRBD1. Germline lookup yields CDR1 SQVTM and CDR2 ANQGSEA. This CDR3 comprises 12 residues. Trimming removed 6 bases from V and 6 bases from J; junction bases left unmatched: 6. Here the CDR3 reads CSVGTGNSEQYF. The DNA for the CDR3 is TGCAGCGTCGGGACAGGGAATAGCGAGCAGTACTTC.

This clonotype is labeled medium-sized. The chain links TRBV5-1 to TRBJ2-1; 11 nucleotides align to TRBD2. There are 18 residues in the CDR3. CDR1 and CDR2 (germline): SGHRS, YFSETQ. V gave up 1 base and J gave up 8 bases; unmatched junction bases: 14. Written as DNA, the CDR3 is TGCGCCAGCAGCTTGTCATCTAGCGGGAGGCCTACCGAATATGAGCAGTTCTTC. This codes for CASSLSSSGRPTEYEQFF.

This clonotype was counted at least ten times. The CDR3 protein is CASSQAGTGQTQYF. CDR3 DNA sequence: TGTGCCAGCAGCCAGGCCGGGACAGGCCAGACCCAGTACTTC. This chain uses TRBV7-9 with TRBJ2-5; 8 bases agree with TRBD1. This CDR3 region has 14 residues. The V and J ends lost 5 bases and 6 bases, in that order; junction bases with no gene match: 8. Germline V gene lookup returns CDR1 SEHNR and CDR2 FQNEAQ (reference sequence).

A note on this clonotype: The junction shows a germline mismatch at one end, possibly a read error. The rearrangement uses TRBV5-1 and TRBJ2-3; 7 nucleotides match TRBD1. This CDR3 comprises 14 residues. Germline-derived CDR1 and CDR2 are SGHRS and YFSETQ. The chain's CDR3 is CASSSRDSTYTQYF. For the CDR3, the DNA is TGCGCCAGCAGTTCCCGGGACAGCACATATACGCAGTATTTT.

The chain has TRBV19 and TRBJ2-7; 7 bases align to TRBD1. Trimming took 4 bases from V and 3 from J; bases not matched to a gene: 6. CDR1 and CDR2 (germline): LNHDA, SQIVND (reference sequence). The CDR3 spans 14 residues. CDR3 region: CASSTGTADYEQYF. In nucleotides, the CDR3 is TGTGCCAGTAGTACCGGGACAGCGGACTACGAGCAGTACTTC.

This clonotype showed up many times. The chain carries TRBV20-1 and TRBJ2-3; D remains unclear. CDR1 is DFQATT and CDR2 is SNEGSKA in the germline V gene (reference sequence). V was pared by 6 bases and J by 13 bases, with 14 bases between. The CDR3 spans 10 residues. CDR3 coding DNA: TGCAGTGCCCTAGGTCCCGAGGAGTATTTT. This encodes CSALGPEEYF.